This T cell receptor beta chain was captured in a study of blood T cells in healthy people across ages. A second PCR of 7 to 11 cycles used a sample-barcoded 5' primer and a J-beta primer mix. One entry per CDR3 protein, called by TCRdb with MiXCR from the 5' RACE reads. The table includes more than 450,000 distinct CDR3 sequences, roughly a quarter detected once. The CDR3 has 12 residues. Germline-derived CDR1 and CDR2 are DFQATT and SNEGSKA (reference sequence). Trimming stripped 3 bases from V and 7 bases from J, with 9 bases between. These data were also reused for a study on T cells of mothers and their children.

The sequence derives from a boy aged 2 to 10 in good health. This chain links TRBV20-1 with TRBJ1-4, with D hard to call. Input material: blood. This CDR3 reads CSASGRTEKLFF. The CDR3 region has the DNA TGCAGTGCTAGCGGGCGGACTGAAAAACTGTTTTTT.